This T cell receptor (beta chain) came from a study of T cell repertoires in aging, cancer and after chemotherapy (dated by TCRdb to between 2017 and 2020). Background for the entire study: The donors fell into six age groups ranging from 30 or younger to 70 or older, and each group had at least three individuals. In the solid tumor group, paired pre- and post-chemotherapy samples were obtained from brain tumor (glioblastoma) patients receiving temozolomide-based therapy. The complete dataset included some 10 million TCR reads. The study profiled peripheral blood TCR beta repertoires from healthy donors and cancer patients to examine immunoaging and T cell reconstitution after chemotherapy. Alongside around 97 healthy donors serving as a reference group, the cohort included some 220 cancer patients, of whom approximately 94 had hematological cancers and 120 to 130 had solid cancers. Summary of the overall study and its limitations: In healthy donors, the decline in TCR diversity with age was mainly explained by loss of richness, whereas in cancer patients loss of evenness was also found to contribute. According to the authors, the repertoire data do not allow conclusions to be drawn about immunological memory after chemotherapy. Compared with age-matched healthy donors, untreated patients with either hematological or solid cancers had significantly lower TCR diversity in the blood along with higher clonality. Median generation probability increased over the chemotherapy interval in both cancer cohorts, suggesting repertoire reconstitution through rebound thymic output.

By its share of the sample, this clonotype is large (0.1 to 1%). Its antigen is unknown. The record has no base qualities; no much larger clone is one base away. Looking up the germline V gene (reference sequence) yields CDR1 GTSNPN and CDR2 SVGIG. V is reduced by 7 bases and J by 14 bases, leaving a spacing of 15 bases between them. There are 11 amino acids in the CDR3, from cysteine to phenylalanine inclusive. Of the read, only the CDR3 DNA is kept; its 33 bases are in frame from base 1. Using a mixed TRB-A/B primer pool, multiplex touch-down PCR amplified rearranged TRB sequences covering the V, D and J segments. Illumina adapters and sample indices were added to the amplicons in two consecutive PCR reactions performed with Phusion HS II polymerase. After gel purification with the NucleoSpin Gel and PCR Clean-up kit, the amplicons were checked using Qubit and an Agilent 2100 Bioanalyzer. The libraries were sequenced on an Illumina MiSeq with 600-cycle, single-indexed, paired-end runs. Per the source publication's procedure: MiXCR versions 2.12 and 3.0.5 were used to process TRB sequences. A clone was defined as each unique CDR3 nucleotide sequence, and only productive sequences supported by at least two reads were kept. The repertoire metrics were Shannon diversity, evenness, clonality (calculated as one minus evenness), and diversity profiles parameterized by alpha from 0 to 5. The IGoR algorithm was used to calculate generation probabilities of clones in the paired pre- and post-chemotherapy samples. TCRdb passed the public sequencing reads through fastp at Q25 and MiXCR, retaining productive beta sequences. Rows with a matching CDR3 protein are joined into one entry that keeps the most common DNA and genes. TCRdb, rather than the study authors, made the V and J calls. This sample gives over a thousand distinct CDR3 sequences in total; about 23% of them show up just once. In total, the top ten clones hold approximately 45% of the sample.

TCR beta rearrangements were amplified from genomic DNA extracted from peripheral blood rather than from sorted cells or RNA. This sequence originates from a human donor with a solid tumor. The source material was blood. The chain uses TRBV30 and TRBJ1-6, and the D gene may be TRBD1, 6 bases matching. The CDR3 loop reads CASMVAGALHF. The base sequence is TGTGCCTCAATGGTGGCAGGGGCCCTCCACTTT.